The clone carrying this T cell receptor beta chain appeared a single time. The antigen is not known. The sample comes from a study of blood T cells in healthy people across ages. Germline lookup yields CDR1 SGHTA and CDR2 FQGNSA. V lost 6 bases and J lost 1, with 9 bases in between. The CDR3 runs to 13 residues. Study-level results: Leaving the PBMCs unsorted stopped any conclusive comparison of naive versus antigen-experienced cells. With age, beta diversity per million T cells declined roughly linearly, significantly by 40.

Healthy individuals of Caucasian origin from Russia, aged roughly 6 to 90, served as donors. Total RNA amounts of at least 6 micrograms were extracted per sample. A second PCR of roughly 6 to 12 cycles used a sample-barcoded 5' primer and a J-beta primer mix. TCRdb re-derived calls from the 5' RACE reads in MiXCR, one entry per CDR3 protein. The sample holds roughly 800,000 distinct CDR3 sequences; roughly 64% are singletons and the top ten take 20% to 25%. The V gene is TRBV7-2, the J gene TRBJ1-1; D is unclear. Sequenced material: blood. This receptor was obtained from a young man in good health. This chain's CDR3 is CASRWVENTEAFF. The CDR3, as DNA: TGTGCCAGCAGGTGGGTTGAGAACACTGAAGCTTTCTTT.